The rows below give T cell receptor beta chains drawn from one sample of a study of PD-L1 blockade in urothelial cancer. Using immunoSEQ multiplex PCR, the repertoire was profiled, and TCRdb retains in-frame clones only, with some absent. The sample lists some 41,000 clones; 83% were seen once. This specimen was PBMCs, taken around atezolizumab (anti-PD-L1) treatment. These receptors were obtained from a man between 60 and 70 years old with urothelial cancer. Both conserved end residues are part of each CDR3. A D gene is named only where the DNA matches it firmly. Size tells how often a clone was seen (once, few, many) or the class of an expanded clone, and some rows leave it out.

>NA|NA|TRBV2|TRBJ1-2
TGTGCCAGCGGGCAGGGAGGGTACTATGGCTACACCTTC
CASGQGGYYGYTF
>few|NA|TRBV27|TRBJ1-4
TGTGCCAGCAGTTTTGGGCTTAATGAAAAACTGTTTTTT
CASSFGLNEKLFF
>NA|TRBD1|TRBV5-1|TRBJ2-5
TGCGCCAGCAGCTTGGGGTCGGGGACAGGGGAGACCCAGTACTTC
CASSLGSGTGETQYF
>NA|TRBD1|TRBV5-1|TRBJ2-7
TGCGCCAGCAGCCCGGGACAGGGGGTACCCTACGAGCAGTACTTC
CASSPGQGVPYEQYF
>NA|NA|TRBV30|TRBJ2-7
TGTGCCTGGAGCCACAGGACAGACAGCTCCTACGAGCAGTACTTC
CAWSHRTDSSYEQYF
>NA|TRBD2|TRBV5-1|TRBJ2-1
TGCGCCAGCAGCTTGGAGGGGACTAGCGGGAAAAGAGGGGGCTCCTACAATGAGCAGTTCTTC
CASSLEGTSGKRGGSYNEQFF
>NA|TRBD1|TRBV6-4|TRBJ1-5
TGTGCCAGCAGTCGCACAGGGGCCCCTTGGCCCCAGCATTTT
CASSRTGAPWPQHF
>NA|NA|TRBV10-3|TRBJ1-6
TGTGCCATCAGTGAAGGGGATTCACCCCTCCACTTT
CAISEGDSPLHF
>few|NA|TRBV18|TRBJ1-2
TGTGCCAGCTCACCACCATATGACAACCCAAACTATGGCTACACCTTC
CASSPPYDNPNYGYTF
>NA|NA|TRBV19|TRBJ2-1
TGTGCCAGTAGTCCCGCAGGTAATGAGCAGTTCTTC
CASSPAGNEQFF
>NA|TRBD1|TRBV5-1|TRBJ2-3
TGCGCCACCCACACGGGACAGAGCACAGATACGCAGTATTTT
CATHTGQSTDTQYF
>once|NA|TRBV28|TRBJ1-1
TGTGCCAGCGTACAGGGCTTTAATGAAGCTTTCTTT
CASVQGFNEAFF
>NA|TRBD1|TRBV6-5|TRBJ2-3
TGTGCCAGCGGGTTGGGACAGGGGAACACAGATACGCAGTATTTT
CASGLGQGNTDTQYF
>NA|TRBD1|TRBV28|TRBJ2-7
TGTGCCAGCAGCCAGAACCACAGGGGGCTCCTCGAGCAGTACTTC
CASSQNHRGLLEQYF
>few|NA|TRBV27|TRBJ1-2
TGTGCCAGCAGTTTATCGTCCTTTAACTATGGCTACACCTTC
CASSLSSFNYGYTF
>NA|NA|TRBV7-9|TRBJ2-7
TGTGCCAGCAGCTTAATTAGTCCCTACGAGCAGTACTTC
CASSLISPYEQYF
>NA|TRBD1|TRBV27|TRBJ1-4
TGTGCCAGCAGCCGACAGGGGAGGAATGAAAAACTGTTTTTT
CASSRQGRNEKLFF
>NA|NA|TRBV5-1|TRBJ2-1
TGCGCCAGCAGCTTGGACGCGGGGGCCCCCCAATCTGAGCAGTTCTTC
CASSLDAGAPQSEQFF
>few|TRBD1|TRBV4-1|TRBJ2-7
TGCGCCAGCAGCCATACACCCGGGACAGGGTTCTACGAGCAGTACTTC
CASSHTPGTGFYEQYF
>NA|NA|TRBV7-8|TRBJ1-1
TGTGCCAGCAGCTTCAGGATCAACACTGAAGCTTTCTTT
CASSFRINTEAFF
>NA|NA|TRBV6-1|TRBJ2-7
TGTGCCAGCAGGGGACCCGGGACACCTTACGAGCAGTACTTC
CASRGPGTPYEQYF
>NA|NA|TRBV9|TRBJ2-1
TGTGCCAGCACCCCTGGGGCTCCCTCCTACAATGAGCAGTTCTTC
CASTPGAPSYNEQFF
>NA|NA|TRBV7-2|TRBJ1-1
TGTGCCAGCAGCTTAAAACCAGAGGACACTGAAGCTTTCTTT
CASSLKPEDTEAFF
>NA|TRBD1|TRBV28|TRBJ2-1
TGTGCCAGCAGTTCCTACAGGGGCTCCTACAATGAGCAGTTCTTC
CASSSYRGSYNEQFF
>NA|TRBD1|TRBV19|TRBJ2-1
TGTGCCACAGGACAGGGACCGGTCAATGAGCAGTTCTTC
CATGQGPVNEQFF
>once|TRBD1|TRBV6-1|TRBJ1-2
TGTGCCAGCAGTCGGGACAGGGTTGACTATGGCTACACCTTC
CASSRDRVDYGYTF
>few|NA|TRBV29-1|TRBJ2-3
TGCAGCGTTTCAAGCGGGTCCGCAGATACGCAGTATTTT
CSVSSGSADTQYF
>once|NA|TRBV5-1|TRBJ1-1
TGCGCCAGCAGCTTACAGCTCCCGAACACTGAAGCTTTCTTT
CASSLQLPNTEAFF
>NA|NA|TRBV6-5|TRBJ2-2
TGTGCCAGCAGCTCCCAGGGGATTTTGACCGGGGAGCTGTTTTTT
CASSSQGILTGELFF
>NA|NA|TRBV5-4|TRBJ2-1
TGTGCCAGCAAGCTACAGGCTTACAATGAGCAGTTCTTC
CASKLQAYNEQFF
>NA|TRBD1|TRBV15|TRBJ1-1
TGTGCCACCAGGTGGACAGGGAGCACTGAAGCTTTCTTT
CATRWTGSTEAFF
>NA|NA|TRBV2|TRBJ1-2
TGTGCCAGCAGTGGTTTGAGACTTAACTATGGCTACACCTTC
CASSGLRLNYGYTF
>NA|TRBD1|TRBV11-2|TRBJ2-7
TGTGCCAGCAGCCGTAGGGGGACAGCATACGAGCAGTACTTC
CASSRRGTAYEQYF
>NA|NA|TRBV30|TRBJ2-3
TGTGCGGGGGCCGGGCCTGGGACAGATACGCAGTATTTT
CAGAGPGTDTQYF